The sequence of this TCR beta chain was determined in a study of blood T cell repertoires in COVID-19 (dated by TCRdb to 2019 to 2021). About the full investigation: Samples covering the acute and convalescent phases of COVID-19 were provided by collaborators in the United States, Italy and Spain. The material from the prospective study consisted of cDNA or gDNA derived from T cells, B-cell-depleted T cells, or PBMCs. The dataset comprised deeply sampled blood TCRbeta repertoires from subjects exposed to, actively infected with, or recovered from COVID-19. The repertoires were released in a freely available public database intended as a resource for research on the immune response to SARS-CoV-2. Samples were obtained from the ongoing ImmuneRACE study (first 160 participants) and from roughly 1,300 subjects provided by 6 global collaborators. Sample metadata almost always included a de-identified subject ID, COVID-19 status, age in years and sex. Where HLA class I and class II types were available, the types were taken from metadata supplied by the sample provider, not from assay-based typing. Points the paper makes about the study in general: The quantity of clinical and demographic metadata differed by source and by participant and was supplied without curation.

In Seattle, one collaborating source enrolled patients while the infection was active and tracked those patients longitudinally over the course of disease. Each collaborating institution followed its own protocols to collect whole blood in K2EDTA tubes. For TCRbeta analysis, collaborators shipped samples in one of three forms: frozen whole blood, isolated PBMCs, or DNA extracted from either of those sample types. For CDR1 and CDR2, the germline V gene lists MGHRA and YSYEKL. V and J are trimmed by 8 bases and 2 bases, and the gene matches miss 6 bases of the junction. The CDR3 contains 14 residues, cysteine and phenylalanine counted. CDR3 DNA is the only sequence kept; it has 42 bases, read in frame from the first base. As concerns this clone: The clone's antigen remains unknown. The input lacks base qualities; no much larger clone sits a single base away.

TCRbeta CDR3 regions were amplified from genomic DNA by means of the immunoSEQ Assay, a bias-controlled multiplex PCR. On the study's bioinformatics: Within the assay, amplification of reference gene primers was used to estimate how many nucleated cells each sample contained. Sequence reads were collapsed and filtered to measure the absolute abundance of every unique TCRbeta CDR3 rearrangement. For each sample, productive Simpson clonality was calculated as the square root of Simpson's diversity index over productive rearrangements. TCRdb limited this immuneACCESS table to in-frame rearrangements with V and J called. A share of clones is missing; checked studies link under half to unresolved V genes, and the rest is unexplained. V, J and clone size reflect that table, while D and trimming were determined from the DNA. The sample contains 150,000 to 200,000 clones, 81% of them found a single time. Of the sample, approximately 10% falls within the top ten clones.

This TCR was recovered from a woman in her thirties or forties with COVID-19, enrolled during active disease. Sequenced sample: peripheral blood. The sequence is built from TRBV4-1 and TRBJ1-2; 9 nucleotides in the junction match TRBD1. The sequenced DNA: TGCGCCAGCGTTCCGGGACAGGGAAACTATGGCTACACCTTC. Translated, it gives CASVPGQGNYGYTF.